Each of the 14 T cell receptor beta chains below was sequenced from the same sample in a study of breast tumors, draining lymph nodes, adjacent tissues. TCRdb passed the multiplex PCR reads through MiXCR, listing each CDR3 protein once. This table has just under 65,000 distinct CDR3 sequences, roughly 57% appearing once. The sequencing sample was made of breast tumor tissue. Source of these receptors: a female donor with breast cancer. Some clones in this sample may be carry-over from other donors' samples.

The chain employs TRBV24-1 and TRBJ2-3, with 9 bases identical to TRBD2. Germline CDR1 KGHDR, CDR2 SFDVKD. This CDR3 region has 14 residues. The V segment lost 9 bases and the J segment 11 bases; nucleotides outside the gene matches: 14. The CDR3 DNA reads TGTGCCACCTCCCCGGCGGGAGGGCAAAATGAGCAGTATTTT. Its protein product is CATSPAGGQNEQYF.

This clonotype was counted only a few times. V is TRBV20-1 and J is TRBJ1-1, with 8 bases identical to TRBD1. Germline CDR1 DFQATT, CDR2 SNEGSKA (reference sequence). The CDR3 spans 11 residues. The V segment lost 0 bases and the J segment 11 bases; nucleotides outside the gene matches: 2. The chain's CDR3 is CSARDRDRAFF. CDR3 sequence (DNA): TGCAGTGCTAGAGACCGGGACAGGGCTTTCTTT.

This clonotype was recorded many times. The V call is TRBV7-3, the J call TRBJ1-6; TRBD1 aligns across 10 bases. The J segment lost 11 bases and the V segment lost 2 bases, leaving 3 bases of the junction unmatched. The CDR3 totals 14 residues. Germline V gene data show CDR1 as SGHTA and CDR2 as FQGTGA. As DNA, the CDR3 is TGTGCCAGCAGCTTAGGGACAGGGGATGCACCCCTCCACTTT. Its protein is CASSLGTGDAPLHF.

This clonotype has at least ten counts. The rearrangement links TRBV28 to TRBJ2-5, with 7 bases lining up with TRBD2. J was trimmed by 6 bases and V by 6 bases; bases with no gene match: 22. The CDR3 length is 18 residues. CDR1 and CDR2 (germline): MDHEN, SYDVKM. The CDR3 sequence: CASSPAGVGGGRLQTQYF. DNA of the CDR3: TGTGCCAGCAGCCCAGCTGGCGTGGGGGGAGGGAGATTGCAGACCCAGTACTTC.

This clonotype was detected only a few times. The chain employs TRBV5-1 and TRBJ2-5; D is tentatively TRBD1 or TRBD2 (5 bases each). This CDR3 spans 14 amino acids. Trimming took off 2 bases at V and 8 bases at J, with 16 bases between the two ends. Germline CDR1 is SGHRS and CDR2 is YFSETQ. CDR3 protein: CASSFSPDGDTQYF. The DNA for the CDR3 is TGCGCCAGCAGCTTTAGCCCAGACGGGGACACCCAGTACTTC.

V gene TRBV7-2 combines with J gene TRBJ2-7; 7 bases align to TRBD1. The CDR3 consists of 16 residues. Germline CDR1 reads SGHTA; CDR2 reads FQGNSA. Trimming cost V 5 bases and J 0 bases; bases outside gene matches: 10. The CDR3 spells CASSVGAGTDSYEQYF. CDR3 sequence (DNA): TGTGCCAGCAGCGTGGGGGCCGGGACAGACTCCTACGAGCAGTACTTC.

The sample holds many counts of this clonotype. Being one base from a much bigger clone, this may be a read error. The chain has TRBV20-1 and TRBJ2-5, with D perhaps assigned TRBD1 or TRBD2 (6 bases each). CDR1 DFQATT and CDR2 SNEGSKA come from the germline V gene (reference sequence). The CDR3 contains 14 residues. V shed 3 bases and J shed 7 bases, with 18 bases lying between them. The CDR3 spells CSASRVGGWATQYF. The DNA of the CDR3 is TGCAGTGCTAGCCGGGTGGGGGGCTGGGCGACCCAGTACTTC.

The chain employs TRBV9 and TRBJ2-7, with 14 bases matching TRBD2. The trim removed 10 bases at V and 3 bases at J, leaving 3 bases unmatched. Per the germline V gene, CDR1 is SGDLS and CDR2 is YYNGEE. The length of the CDR3 is 13 residues. The chain's CDR3 is CAGTSGRDYEQYF. CDR3 in DNA: TGTGCCGGGACTAGCGGGAGAGACTACGAGCAGTACTTC.

About this clonotype: Given the absence of the conserved phenylalanine or tryptophan at the CDR3 end, a read error is likely. The DNA is omitted, as the CDR3 cannot be located on it reliably, and the CDR3 follows TCRdb's listing. The V gene is TRBV12-3 or TRBV12-4, the J gene TRBJ2-2; the table's D call TRBD2 went unverified against the DNA. The CDR3 adds up to 8 amino acids, both ends counted. CDR3 sequence reads: CASSVRLA.

This clonotype has a single count. Because the CDR3 is missing its conserved closing phenylalanine or tryptophan, this is likely a read error. The DNA is omitted, as the CDR3 cannot be located on it reliably, and the CDR3 follows TCRdb's listing. The rearrangement uses TRBV7-2 and TRBJ2-2; the table's TRBD1 call for D was not verified on the DNA. The CDR3 contains 16 residues when both ends are counted. Germline V gene sequence: CDR1 SGHTA, CDR2 FQGNSA. The CDR3 is CVSSLIRGANTGELFL.

The rearrangement links TRBV20-1 to TRBJ1-5, with D uncertain. CDR1 and CDR2 from the germline V gene are DFQATT and SNEGSKA (reference sequence). The CDR3 loop spans 18 amino acids. V lost 0 bases to trimming and J lost 2 bases, with 20 bases between them. Here the CDR3 reads CSARDKTAAGGRNQPQHF. The CDR3 region has the DNA TGCAGTGCTAGAGATAAGACGGCCGCGGGTGGCCGCAATCAGCCCCAGCATTTT.

The chain recombines TRBV29-1 with TRBJ1-4; TRBD1 aligns across 7 bases. The CDR3 covers 13 residues. V lost 4 bases, J lost 7 bases, and 6 bases stayed unmatched. Looked up from germline, CDR1 is SQVTM and CDR2 is ANQGSEA. CDR3 region: CSVANRGGEKLFF. The CDR3 DNA follows: TGCAGCGTTGCAAACAGGGGTGGTGAAAAACTGTTTTTT.

In its sample, this clonotype was seen once. CDR3 region: CASSFDRVYEQYF. CDR3 nucleotide sequence: TGTGCCAGCAGTTTCGACAGGGTCTACGAGCAGTACTTC. This chain connects TRBV12-3 or TRBV12-4 to TRBJ2-7, with 7 nucleotides matching TRBD1. The CDR3 runs 13 residues. J gave up 3 bases and V 3 bases, and 2 bases lay outside the gene matches.

This clonotype is labeled medium-sized. The rearrangement uses TRBV24-1 and TRBJ2-1, with 12 positions matching TRBD2. Looked up from germline, CDR1 is KGHDR and CDR2 is SFDVKD. Trimming cost V 4 bases and J 6 bases; bases outside gene matches: 6. CDR3 length: 16 residues. This chain's CDR3 is CATSDATSGSINEQFF. The CDR3 DNA reads as TGTGCCACCAGTGACGCGACTAGCGGGAGCATCAATGAGCAGTTCTTC.